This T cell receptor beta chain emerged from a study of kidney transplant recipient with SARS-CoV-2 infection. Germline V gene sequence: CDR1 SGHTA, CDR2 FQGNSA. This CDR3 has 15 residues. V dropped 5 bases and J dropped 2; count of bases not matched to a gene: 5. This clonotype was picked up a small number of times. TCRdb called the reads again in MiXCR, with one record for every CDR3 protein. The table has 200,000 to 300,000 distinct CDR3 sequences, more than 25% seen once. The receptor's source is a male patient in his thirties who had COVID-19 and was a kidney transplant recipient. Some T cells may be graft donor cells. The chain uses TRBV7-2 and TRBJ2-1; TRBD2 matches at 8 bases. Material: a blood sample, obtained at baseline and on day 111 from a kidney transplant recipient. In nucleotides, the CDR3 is TGTGCCAGCAGCCAAGTAGCGGGAACCTACAATGAGCAGTTCTTC. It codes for CASSQVAGTYNEQFF.